The rows below give T cell receptor beta chains drawn from one sample of a study of blood T cells in healthy people across ages. TCRdb passed the 5' RACE reads through MiXCR, listing each CDR3 protein once. Seen here are roughly 800,000 distinct CDR3 sequences, roughly 64% observed once, and the top ten hold 22%. The sample consisted of blood. These TCRs come from a man between 25 and 39 years old in good health. Both conserved end residues are part of each CDR3. The D gene is left open where the match is weak. Size is stated for part of the rows, as once, few or many counts, or as a class when the clone is expanded.

TRBV25-1,TRBJ1-1,once,-,TGTGCCAGCATGGGCAGTATGAACACTGAAGCTTTCTTT,CASMGSMNTEAFF
TRBV12-3/TRBV12-4,TRBJ2-5,-,-,TGTGCCAGCAGTTTCTCATCGGAGACCCAGTACTTC,CASSFSSETQYF
TRBV20-1,TRBJ2-2,-,TRBD2,TGCAGTGCCTCGGGGGGGAGGATCCCCGGGGAGCTGTTTTTT,CSASGGRIPGELFF
TRBV30,TRBJ2-3,-,-,TGTGCATTGGAGACCGGGAGCACAGATACGCAGTATTTT,CALETGSTDTQYF
TRBV7-3,TRBJ1-1,few,-,TGTGCCAGCAGCTTTACGGAGAACACTGAAGCTTTCTTT,CASSFTENTEAFF
TRBV12-3/TRBV12-4,TRBJ2-5,few,-,TGTGCCAGCAGTTTTCCTCCAGGGGAGACCCAGTACTTC,CASSFPPGETQYF
TRBV29-1,TRBJ2-4,few,-,TGCAGCGTCCGAACTAGACTACTAGCCAAAAACATTCAGTACTTC,CSVRTRLLAKNIQYF
TRBV4-2,TRBJ2-5,-,-,TGTGCCAGCAGCCAAGGCGAGGGACCCGGTGTGCGGGAGACCCAGTACTTC,CASSQGEGPGVRETQYF
TRBV7-9,TRBJ2-5,-,TRBD2,TGTGCCAGCAGCTTAAGGCGCGCTAGCGGAGAGACCCAGTACTTC,CASSLRRASGETQYF
TRBV28,TRBJ2-5,many,-,TGTGCCAGCAACTTCGGCAGGGGGGGAAGCATAGAGACCCAGTACTTC,CASNFGRGGSIETQYF
TRBV6-1,TRBJ2-7,-,TRBD2,TGTGCCAGCTACGCCGGGGGGAGGGATTACGAGCAGTACTTC,CASYAGGRDYEQYF
TRBV29-1,TRBJ2-4,once,-,TGCAGCGTTGAAGGTCTTCAGGGGACGAGGGACATTCAGTACTTC,CSVEGLQGTRDIQYF
TRBV7-2,TRBJ1-2,-,-,TGTGCCAGCAGCCCCTTCGGGGTCGGTGGGTATGGCTACACCTTC,CASSPFGVGGYGYTF
TRBV20-1,TRBJ2-3,-,-,TGCAGTGCTAGTCCCAACAGGGACTACACAGATACGCAGTATTTT,CSASPNRDYTDTQYF
TRBV5-1,TRBJ2-3,-,-,TGCGCCAGCAGCTTAACCCGATTCGGACAAGGATCTGGCACAGATACGCAGTATTTT,CASSLTRFGQGSGTDTQYF
TRBV20-1,TRBJ1-2,-,TRBD1,TGCAGTGCCCATTCAGGGACAGGGGGCGGTGATAACTATGGCTACACCTTC,CSAHSGTGGGDNYGYTF
TRBV6-6,TRBJ2-1,-,-,TGTGCCAGCAGTTACGCCCGGCCCTCCTACAATGAGCAGTTCTTC,CASSYARPSYNEQFF
TRBV7-2,TRBJ2-5,few,-,TGTGCCAGCAGCCCGAACTTAGGCGGGCAAGAGACCCAGTACTTC,CASSPNLGGQETQYF
TRBV29-1,TRBJ1-2,few,-,TGCAGCGTCCCGATCGGGGGCTCGGGAGGCTACACCTTC,CSVPIGGSGGYTF
TRBV12-3/TRBV12-4,TRBJ1-1,-,-,TGTGCCAGCACCTCCGTGCCTCGGACTGAAGCTTTCTTT,CASTSVPRTEAFF
TRBV28,TRBJ2-3,-,TRBD2,TGTGCCAGCAGTTTATATCCGGGAGGGCCGGGCACAGATACGCAGTATTTT,CASSLYPGGPGTDTQYF
TRBV3-1,TRBJ1-1,-,TRBD1,TGTGCCAGCAGCTATCGTTGGACAGGGTTATCGGGGATGGACACTGAAGCTTTCTTT,CASSYRWTGLSGMDTEAFF
TRBV20-1,TRBJ2-7,-,-,TGCAGTGCTAAGCCCCCCTCCTACGAGCAGTACTTC,CSAKPPSYEQYF
TRBV4-3,TRBJ2-7,-,TRBD2,TGCGCCAGCAGCCAAGATACGGGTACTAGCGGGAGTTCCTACGAGCAGTACTTC,CASSQDTGTSGSSYEQYF
TRBV7-2,TRBJ2-1,-,TRBD2,TGTGCCAGCAGCCTTATTAGCGGGAGCAACGAGCAGTTCTTC,CASSLISGSNEQFF
TRBV5-6,TRBJ1-1,-,-,TGTGCCAGCAGCAGACTGGGACAACTGAACACTGAAGCTTTCTTT,CASSRLGQLNTEAFF
TRBV29-1,TRBJ2-3,-,-,TGCAGCGTTGGTCGGTGGGCAGGGAGCACAGATACGCAGTATTTT,CSVGRWAGSTDTQYF
TRBV5-1,TRBJ2-7,-,-,TGCGCCAGCAGCTTGCAGGGGCTCTACGAGCAGTACTTC,CASSLQGLYEQYF
TRBV20-1,TRBJ2-7,-,-,TGCAGTGCTAGAGATCTATTAGAGACCTACGAGCAGTACTTC,CSARDLLETYEQYF
TRBV7-8,TRBJ2-4,-,-,TGTGCCAGCAGCTTAAACCGGATAGCCAAAAACATTCAGTACTTC,CASSLNRIAKNIQYF
TRBV4-3,TRBJ2-1,-,-,TGCGCCAGCAGCCAAGATCTGGACGACAATGAGCAGTTCTTC,CASSQDLDDNEQFF